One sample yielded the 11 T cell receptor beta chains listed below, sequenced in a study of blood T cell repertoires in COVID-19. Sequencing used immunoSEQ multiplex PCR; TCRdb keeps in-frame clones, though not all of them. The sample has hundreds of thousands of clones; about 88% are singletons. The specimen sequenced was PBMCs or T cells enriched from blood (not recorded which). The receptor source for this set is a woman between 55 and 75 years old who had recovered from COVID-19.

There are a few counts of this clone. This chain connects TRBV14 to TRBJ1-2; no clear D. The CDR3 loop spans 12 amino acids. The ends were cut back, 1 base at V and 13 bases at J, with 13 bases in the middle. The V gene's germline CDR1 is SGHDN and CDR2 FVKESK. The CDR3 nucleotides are TGTGCCAGCAGCCAAGGTGACTCGCTCGCCACCTTC. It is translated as CASSQGDSLATF.

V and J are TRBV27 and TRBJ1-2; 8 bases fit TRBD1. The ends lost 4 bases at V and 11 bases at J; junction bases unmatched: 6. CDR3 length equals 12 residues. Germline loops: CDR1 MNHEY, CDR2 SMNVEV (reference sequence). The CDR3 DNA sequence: TGTGCCAGCAGTTCGACAGGGGATTGGTACACCTTC. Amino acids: CASSSTGDWYTF.

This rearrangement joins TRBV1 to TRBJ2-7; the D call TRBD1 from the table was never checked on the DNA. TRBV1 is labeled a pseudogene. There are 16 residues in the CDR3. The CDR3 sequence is CTSSQDRQGKSYEQYV. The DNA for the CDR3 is TGCACCAGCAGCCAAGATAGACAGGGGAAGTCCTACGAGCAGTACGTC.

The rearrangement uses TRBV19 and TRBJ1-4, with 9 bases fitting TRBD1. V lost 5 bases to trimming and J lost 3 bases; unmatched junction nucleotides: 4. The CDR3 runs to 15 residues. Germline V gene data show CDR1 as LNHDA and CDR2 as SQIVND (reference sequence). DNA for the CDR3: TGTGCCAGTAGTGCCAGGGACAGGGCTAATGAAAAACTGTTTTTT. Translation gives CASSARDRANEKLFF.

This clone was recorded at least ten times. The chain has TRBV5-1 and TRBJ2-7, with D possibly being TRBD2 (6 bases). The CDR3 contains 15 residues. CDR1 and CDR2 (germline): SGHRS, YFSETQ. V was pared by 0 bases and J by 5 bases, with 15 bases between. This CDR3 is CASSLAGGAHHEQYF. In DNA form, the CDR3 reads TGCGCCAGCAGCTTGGCCGGAGGGGCCCACCACGAGCAGTACTTC.

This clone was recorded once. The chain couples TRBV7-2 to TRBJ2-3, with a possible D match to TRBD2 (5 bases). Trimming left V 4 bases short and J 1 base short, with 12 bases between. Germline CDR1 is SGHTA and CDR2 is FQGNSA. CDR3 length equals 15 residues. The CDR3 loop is CASSSRGRGTDTQYF. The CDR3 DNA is TGTGCCAGCAGCTCTAGAGGGCGGGGCACAGATACGCAGTATTTT. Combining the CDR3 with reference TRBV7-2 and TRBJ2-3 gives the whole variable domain GAGVSQSPSNKVTEKGKDVELRCDPISGHTALYWYRQSLGQGLEFLIYFQGNSAPDKSGLPSDRFSAERTGGSVSTLTIQRTQQEDSAVYLCASSSRGRGTDTQYFGPGTRLTVL.

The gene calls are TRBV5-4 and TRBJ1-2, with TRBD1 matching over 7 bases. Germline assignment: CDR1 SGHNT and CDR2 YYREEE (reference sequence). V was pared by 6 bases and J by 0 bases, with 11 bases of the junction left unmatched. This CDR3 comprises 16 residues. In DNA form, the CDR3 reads TGTGCCAGCATCGAATCTACCGACAGGGCTAACTATGGCTACACCTTC. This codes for CASIESTDRANYGYTF.

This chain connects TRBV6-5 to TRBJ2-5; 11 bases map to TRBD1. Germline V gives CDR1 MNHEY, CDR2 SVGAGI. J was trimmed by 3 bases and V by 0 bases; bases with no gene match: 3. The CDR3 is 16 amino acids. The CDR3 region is CASSYSMGQGEETQYF. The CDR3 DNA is TGTGCCAGCAGTTACTCGATGGGACAGGGGGAAGAGACCCAGTACTTC.

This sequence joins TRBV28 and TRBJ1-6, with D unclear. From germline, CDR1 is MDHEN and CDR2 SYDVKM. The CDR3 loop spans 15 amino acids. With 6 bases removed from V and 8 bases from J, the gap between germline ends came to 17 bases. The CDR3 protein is CASSLRIPVYSPLHF. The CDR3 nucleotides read TGTGCCAGCAGCCTCAGAATACCCGTATATTCACCCCTCCACTTT.

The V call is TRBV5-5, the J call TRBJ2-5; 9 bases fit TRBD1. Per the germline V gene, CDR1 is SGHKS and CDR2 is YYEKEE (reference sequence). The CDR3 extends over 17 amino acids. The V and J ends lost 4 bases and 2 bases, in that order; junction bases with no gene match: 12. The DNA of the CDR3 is TGTGCCAGCAGCCGGCGGAGACAGGGGGGTTCTCAAGAGACCCAGTACTTC. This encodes CASSRRRQGGSQETQYF.

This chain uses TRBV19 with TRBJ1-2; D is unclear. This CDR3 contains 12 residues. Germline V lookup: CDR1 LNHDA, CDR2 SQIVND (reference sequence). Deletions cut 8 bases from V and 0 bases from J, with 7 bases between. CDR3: CASSRANYGYTF. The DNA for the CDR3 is TGTGCCAGTTCCCGAGCTAACTATGGCTACACCTTC.